The 24 T cell receptor beta chains listed next were all sequenced from one sample in a study of shared clonotypes between healthy human individuals. Naive CD8 cells lacked CD45RO and underwent positive selection for CCR7, leaving out terminally differentiated effector memory CD45RA+ cells. The protocol was immunoSEQ multiplex PCR, while the TCRdb copy is restricted to in-frame clones and leaves out a portion. The data show about 2,100,000 clones, 85% to 95% seen once. Sequencing was performed on naive CD8+ T cells from PBMCs. These receptors all stem from a man younger than 30 in good health. Some clones in this sample may be carry-over from other donors' samples.

V usage is TRBV28 and J usage is TRBJ2-7; 9 nucleotides agree with TRBD1. The V gene end was trimmed by 5 bases and the J gene end by 4 bases; junction bases not matched to a gene: 9. In germline, CDR1 is MDHEN, CDR2 SYDVKM. This CDR3 region has 15 residues. The CDR3 sequence: CASSPWDREGYEQYF. In DNA form, the CDR3 reads TGTGCCAGCAGTCCGTGGGACAGGGAAGGTTACGAGCAGTACTTC.

The gene calls are TRBV15 and TRBJ1-2, with 7 bases lining up with TRBD1. V gave up 7 bases and J gave up 4 bases; unmatched junction bases: 15. Per the germline V gene, CDR1 is LNHNV and CDR2 is YYDKDF (reference sequence). This CDR3 spans 16 amino acids. CDR3 sequence: CATTNRQGQTFYGYTF. CDR3 coding DNA: TGTGCCACCACGAACCGACAGGGACAGACCTTCTATGGCTACACCTTC.

The chain links TRBV27 to TRBJ2-7; perhaps TRBD2 as D (6 bases). V lost 1 base to trimming and J lost 7 bases, with 14 bases between them. CDR1 is MNHEY and CDR2 is SMNVEV in the germline V gene (reference sequence). This CDR3 has 14 residues. The CDR3 sequence: CASSLFGSRQEQYF. The CDR3 coding sequence is TGTGCCAGCAGTTTATTCGGGAGTAGGCAAGAGCAGTACTTC.

The chain joins TRBV5-1 to TRBJ2-2, with 8 bases lining up with TRBD2. Per the germline V gene, CDR1 is SGHRS and CDR2 is YFSETQ. V lost 0 bases, J lost 5 bases, and 3 bases stayed unmatched. The CDR3 contains 15 residues. The DNA for the CDR3 is TGCGCCAGCAGCTTGGACCGGGAGGGAACCGGGGAGCTGTTTTTT. Its protein product is CASSLDREGTGELFF.

The rearrangement uses TRBV27 and TRBJ2-3; no clear D gene. The CDR3 extends over 15 amino acids. Trimming took off 3 bases at V and 0 bases at J, with 10 bases between the two ends. Germline values: CDR1 MNHEY, CDR2 SMNVEV (reference sequence). The CDR3 sequence is CASSFGATSTDTQYF. The CDR3 bases are TGTGCCAGCAGTTTCGGCGCCACTAGCACAGATACGCAGTATTTT.

V usage is TRBV7-9 and J usage is TRBJ2-5; D tentatively reads TRBD1 or TRBD2 (5 bases each). Trimming removed 3 bases from V and 4 bases from J, with 15 bases in between. CDR3 length: 15 amino acids. In germline, CDR1 is SEHNR, CDR2 FQNEAQ (reference sequence). The CDR3, as DNA: TGTGCCAGCAGCTTCGGGGCCATCGGTGCAGAGACCCAGTACTTC. This codes for CASSFGAIGAETQYF.

This chain connects TRBV7-6 to TRBJ2-7; D is tentatively TRBD1 or TRBD2 (5 bases each). The CDR3 is 14 amino acids. V gave up 7 bases and J gave up 1 base, with 14 bases separating them. The germline V gene encodes CDR1 SGHVS and CDR2 FNYEAQ. CDR3 loop: CASTLRGESYEQYF. CDR3 DNA: TGTGCCAGCACCCTCCGAGGGGAGTCCTACGAGCAGTACTTC.

This clone was seen just once. This chain connects TRBV27 to TRBJ2-7, with 9 bases fitting TRBD2. The J segment lost 6 bases and the V segment lost 8 bases, leaving 11 bases of the junction unmatched. This CDR3 is 14 amino acids long. Looked up from germline, CDR1 is MNHEY and CDR2 is SMNVEV (reference sequence). This CDR3 reads CASGFSGRIAEQYF. The CDR3 coding sequence is TGTGCCAGCGGATTTAGCGGGAGAATCGCCGAGCAGTACTTC.

V gene TRBV5-1 combines with J gene TRBJ2-7; the match to TRBD1 covers 9 bases. Germline lookup yields CDR1 SGHRS and CDR2 YFSETQ. The CDR3 has 14 amino acids. V was clipped by 3 bases and J by 3 bases; unmatched bases: 4. CDR3 coding DNA: TGCGCCAGCAGCTGGTCGACAGGGGGCTACGAGCAGTACTTC. This gives the protein CASSWSTGGYEQYF. The full variable domain, with the rest looked up from reference TRBV5-1 and TRBJ2-7, is KAGVTQTPRYLIKTRGQQVTLSCSPISGHRSVSWYQQTPGQGLQFLFEYFSETQRNKGNFPGRFSGRQFSNSRSEMNVSTLELGDSALYLCASSWSTGGYEQYFGPGTRLTVT.

This sequence joins TRBV11-2 and TRBJ2-5; D remains ambiguous. Trimming removed 5 bases from V and 0 bases from J, with 10 bases in between. This CDR3 is 14 amino acids long. From germline, CDR1 is SGHAT and CDR2 FQNNGV. The CDR3 loop reads CASSRHYYQETQYF. CDR3 in DNA: TGTGCCAGCAGCCGCCACTATTACCAAGAGACCCAGTACTTC.

The rearrangement uses TRBV6-5 and TRBJ1-5; perhaps TRBD1 as D (6 bases). With 5 bases removed from V and 6 bases from J, the gap between germline ends came to 14 bases. This CDR3 contains 14 residues. CDR1 and CDR2 from the germline V gene are MNHEY and SVGAGI. The CDR3 bases are TGTGCCAGCAGTCCTCAGGGAGGGGGTCAGCCCCAGCATTTT. Translated, it gives CASSPQGGGQPQHF.

The chain joins TRBV7-9 to TRBJ1-5; 7 bases agree with TRBD1. CDR1 SEHNR and CDR2 FQNEAQ come from the germline V gene (reference sequence). The J segment lost 8 bases and the V segment lost 5 bases, leaving 9 bases of the junction unmatched. CDR3 length: 14 amino acids. CDR3 nucleotides: TGTGCCAGCAGCCAGGGACAGAGCCTGGAGCCCCAGCATTTT. Its translation: CASSQGQSLEPQHF.

The chain has TRBV6-1 and TRBJ2-7; D is undetermined. This CDR3 comprises 14 residues. The V end lost 2 bases, the J end lost 3 bases, and 11 bases lay between the germline ends. Looked up from germline, CDR1 is MNHNS and CDR2 is SASEGT. The CDR3 here is CASSEWAENYEQYF. As DNA, the CDR3 is TGTGCCAGCAGTGAATGGGCCGAAAACTACGAGCAGTACTTC.

V gene TRBV12-5 combines with J gene TRBJ2-1, with D possibly matching TRBD2 (5 bases). The germline V and J ends were trimmed by 1 base and 4 bases, with 20 bases remaining between them. The CDR3 is 18 amino acids. CDR1 LGHNT and CDR2 FRNRAP come from the germline V gene. The DNA of the CDR3 is TGTGCTAGTGGTTTGGAGGTTGTTGAGGGCTGGGGATACAATGAGCAGTTCTTC. Translated: CASGLEVVEGWGYNEQFF.

This clone was detected only once. The chain is built from TRBV29-1 and TRBJ2-7; 10 nucleotides match TRBD2. Trimming cost V 7 bases and J 4 bases; bases outside gene matches: 16. Germline CDR1 reads SQVTM; CDR2 reads ANQGSEA. CDR3 length equals 16 residues. DNA for the CDR3: TGCAGCGCCGTAACGGGGGCTAGCGGGAGAAGTTACGAGCAGTACTTC. Translated: CSAVTGASGRSYEQYF.

V is TRBV27 and J is TRBJ2-1, with D possibly matching TRBD2 (5 bases). The CDR3 has 14 residues. V lost 5 bases and J lost 8, with 16 bases in between. Germline CDR1 MNHEY, CDR2 SMNVEV (reference sequence). CDR3 protein: CASSPRLLRYEQFF. As DNA, the CDR3 is TGTGCCAGCAGTCCACGACTACTCCGCTATGAGCAGTTCTTC.

The rearrangement uses TRBV7-9 and TRBJ2-2; 7 nucleotides agree with TRBD2. The CDR3 runs 16 residues. V shed 3 bases, J shed 7 bases, and the junction held 11 bases outside the gene matches. CDR1 is SEHNR and CDR2 is FQNEAQ in the germline V gene (reference sequence). In DNA, the CDR3 is TGTGCCAGCAGCTTCCCAGAAGGCGGGGGTGTCGGGGAGCTGTTTTTT. It codes for CASSFPEGGGVGELFF.

This chain connects TRBV5-5 to TRBJ2-1, with unresolved D. V was trimmed by 0 bases and J by 3 bases, leaving 7 bases between them. The CDR3 is made up of 14 amino acids. In germline, CDR1 is SGHKS, CDR2 YYEKEE (reference sequence). CDR3 loop: CASSLVPIYNEQFF. CDR3 coding DNA: TGTGCCAGCAGCTTGGTGCCCATCTACAATGAGCAGTTCTTC.

As concerns this clone: Other DNA sequences from this sample encode an identical CDR3 as well. CDR3 coding DNA: TGTGCCAGCAGTTCCAGGGACAGTAACTACAATGAGCAGTTCTTC. This encodes CASSSRDSNYNEQFF. The chain is built from TRBV27 and TRBJ2-1, with 7 bases fitting TRBD1. The CDR3 length is 15 residues. Germline values: CDR1 MNHEY, CDR2 SMNVEV (reference sequence). V gave up 4 bases and J gave up 3 bases; unmatched junction bases: 6.

This chain links TRBV4-3 with TRBJ2-2, with a weak D call TRBD2 (5 bases). CDR1 is LGHNA and CDR2 is YSLEER in the germline V gene. V lost 0 bases and J lost 5, with 22 bases in between. CDR3 length: 19 residues. The CDR3 DNA follows: TGCGCCAGCAGCCAAGATCCCCTGGGGTGGGAGCAGGCGACCGGGGAGCTGTTTTTT. Amino acids: CASSQDPLGWEQATGELFF.

The chain uses TRBV28 and TRBJ2-7; no firm D call. CDR1 is MDHEN and CDR2 is SYDVKM in the germline V gene. The ends were cut back, 1 base at V and 0 bases at J, with 7 bases in the middle. CDR3 length: 14 residues. In DNA, the CDR3 is TGTGCCAGCAGTTTATTTGATGGCTCCTACGAGCAGTACTTC. It translates to CASSLFDGSYEQYF.

The chain uses TRBV28 and TRBJ1-1; D gene ambiguous. The germline V gene has CDR1 MDHEN and CDR2 SYDVKM. The CDR3 is 13 residues long. V dropped 7 bases and J dropped 6 bases, with 15 bases sitting between them. The CDR3 region is CASTQTVRAEAFF. CDR3 coding DNA: TGTGCCAGCACCCAGACTGTAAGGGCTGAAGCTTTCTTT.

For this clone: At the DNA level, this CDR3 is encoded by other sequences in the same sample as well. The V gene is TRBV5-4, the J gene TRBJ2-3, with 9 bases aligning to TRBD2. V lost 2 bases, J lost 2 bases, and 3 bases stayed unmatched. Germline lookup yields CDR1 SGHNT and CDR2 YYREEE (reference sequence). The CDR3 is 15 amino acids. CDR3 region: CASSLKREVTDTQYF. The CDR3 bases are TGTGCCAGCAGCTTAAAGCGGGAGGTCACAGATACGCAGTATTTT. Filled out from reference TRBV5-4 and TRBJ2-3, the complete variable domain reads ETGVTQSPTHLIKTRGQQVTLRCSSQSGHNTVSWYQQALGQGPQFIFQYYREEENGRGNFPPRFSGLQFPNYSSELNVNALELDDSALYLCASSLKREVTDTQYFGPGTRLTVL.

The V and J genes are TRBV18 and TRBJ2-2; no reliable D call. Germline V gives CDR1 KGHSH, CDR2 LQKENI. The V end was cut by 6 bases, the J end by 2 bases, with 16 bases between. This CDR3 has 16 amino acids. CDR3 protein: CASSLVEGLNTGELFF. The CDR3 nucleotides are TGTGCCAGCTCCCTCGTTGAAGGGCTAAACACCGGGGAGCTGTTTTTT.